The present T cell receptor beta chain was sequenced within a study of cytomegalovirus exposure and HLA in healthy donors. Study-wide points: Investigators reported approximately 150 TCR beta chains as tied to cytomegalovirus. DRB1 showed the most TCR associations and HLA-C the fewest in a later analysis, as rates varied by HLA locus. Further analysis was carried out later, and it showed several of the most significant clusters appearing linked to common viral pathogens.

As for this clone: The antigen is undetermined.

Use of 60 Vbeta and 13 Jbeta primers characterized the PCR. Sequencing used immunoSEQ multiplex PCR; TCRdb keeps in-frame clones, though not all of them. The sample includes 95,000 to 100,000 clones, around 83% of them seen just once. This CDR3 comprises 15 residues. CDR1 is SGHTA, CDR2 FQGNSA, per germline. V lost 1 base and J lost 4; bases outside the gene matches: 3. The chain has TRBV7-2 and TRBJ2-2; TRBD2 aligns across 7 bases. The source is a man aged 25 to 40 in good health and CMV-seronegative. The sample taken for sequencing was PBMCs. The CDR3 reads CASSLGGGGTGELFF. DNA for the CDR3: TGTGCCAGCAGCTTAGGGGGGGGTGGCACCGGGGAGCTGTTTTTT.